The clone carrying this T cell receptor (beta chain) was recorded at least ten times. TCRdb reprocessed the RACE reads via MiXCR and lists one record per CDR3 protein. Here the sample spans about 42,000 distinct CDR3 sequences, 9.6% being singletons. Documented time point: patch test 2, 6 weeks after DPC sensitization. Described treatment: therapeutic diphenylcyclopropenone sensitization with weekly scalp DPC. Total RNA was extracted from unfractionated whole blood. The data stem from a study of human T cells and chemical hapten exposure. The CDR3 totals 12 residues. Germline CDR1 SNHLY, CDR2 FYNNEI. Trimming took 3 bases from V and 4 from J, leaving 6 bases between them.

The V and J genes are TRBV2 and TRBJ1-2; D is unclear. The sequencing used whole blood, collected in connection with sensitization to the hapten diphenylcyclopropenone (DPC). The TCR originated in a woman in her thirties with alopecia areata. Some clones in this sample may be carry-over from other donors' samples. For the CDR3, the DNA is TGTGCCAGCAGTGATATGGGCTATGGCTACACCTTC. Its translation is CASSDMGYGYTF.